Reported below is one T cell receptor beta chain. The method was immunoSEQ multiplex PCR; TCRdb's version includes in-frame clones alone and lacks a portion of them. Found here are about 250,000 clones, around 85% of them singletons; the top ten hold around 1%. V shed 6 bases, J shed 4 bases, and the junction held 10 bases outside the gene matches. The CDR3 has 15 residues. Germline values: CDR1 SQVTM, CDR2 ANQGSEA. Enrolment of Seattle patients took place during active infection, and they were followed longitudinally. This sample is drawn from a study of blood T cell repertoires in COVID-19. Overall study context: Sites across the United States, Italy and Spain contributed samples from acute and convalescent COVID-19. Sample material is recorded as cDNA or gDNA derived from T cells, B-cell-depleted T cells, or PBMCs.

The receptor's source is a human donor with COVID-19, enrolled during active disease. The donor label of this sample is uncertain. This chain uses TRBV29-1 with TRBJ2-2; 8 nucleotides match TRBD2. The sequenced sample was peripheral blood. The chain's CDR3 is CSVGKAGEATGELFF. CDR3 in DNA: TGCAGCGTGGGGAAAGCGGGAGAGGCCACCGGGGAGCTGTTTTTT.